The 10 T cell receptor beta chains below all came from one sample that was sequenced in a study of T cells in Graves' hyperthyroidism and ophthalmopathy. The investigators amplified TCR beta CDR3 regions from RNA transcripts. During a first-round RT-PCR of the TCR CDR3, the HTBI primer set was used. TCRdb re-called the multiplex PCR reads through MiXCR, storing one row per CDR3 protein. Of tens of thousands of distinct CDR3 sequences listed, roughly 50% are singletons. Source material: blood. The origin of the receptors is a woman aged 50 to 60 with Graves' hyperthyroidism that later progressed to Graves' ophthalmopathy.

This clonotype turned up a few times. V and J are TRBV14 and TRBJ2-1; maybe TRBD1 (6 bases). Germline V gene data show CDR1 as SGHDN and CDR2 as FVKESK. V was clipped by 6 bases and J by 6 bases, with 15 bases between them. The CDR3 extends over 14 amino acids. The CDR3 bases are TGTGCCAGCAGGCGCTATGGACAGAGCAATGAGCAGTTCTTC. Its translation: CASRRYGQSNEQFF.

Points on this clonotype: The junction differs from germline at one of its ends, possibly a read error. V usage is TRBV6-5 and J usage is TRBJ1-1; D is undetermined. CDR1 and CDR2 (germline): MNHEY, SVGAGI. This CDR3 is built from 15 residues. The CDR3 reads CANSYSIRPDTEALF. DNA of the CDR3: TGTGCCAACAGTTACTCGATTAGGCCCGACACTGAAGCTCTCTTT.

This clonotype was seen many times. The chain couples TRBV14 to TRBJ1-2; D gene ambiguous. The CDR3 contains 12 residues. The germline V gene has CDR1 SGHDN and CDR2 FVKESK. V lost 4 bases and J 3 bases, leaving 6 bases between the germline ends. The CDR3 reads CASSLRYYGYTF. The DNA of the CDR3 is TGTGCCAGCAGCCTGAGGTACTATGGCTACACCTTC.

This clonotype was recorded at least ten times. V gene TRBV6-2 or TRBV6-3 combines with J gene TRBJ2-7; D is undetermined. Trimming pared 4 bases from V and 0 bases from J, leaving 10 bases between. CDR3 size: 14 residues. CDR1 MNHEY and CDR2 SVGEGT come from the germline V gene. For the CDR3, the DNA is TGTGCCAGCAGTTCCCGGACCCACTCCTACGAGCAGTACTTC. Encoded protein: CASSSRTHSYEQYF.

V usage is TRBV6-1 and J usage is TRBJ2-1; D gene uncertain. Trimming removed 5 bases from V and 9 bases from J, with 14 bases in between. Germline-derived CDR1 and CDR2 are MNHNS and SASEGT. CDR3 length: 13 amino acids. The CDR3 DNA sequence: TGTGCCAGCAGTAAGGTCCCGAACACTGAGCAGTTCTTC. Translating gives CASSKVPNTEQFF.

The table lists this clonotype with a few counts. The junction and the germline gene differ at one end; a read error may be behind it. This rearrangement joins TRBV5-1 to TRBJ2-5; 9 bases are a match to TRBD1. The CDR3 consists of 14 residues. Germline CDR1 and CDR2: SGHRS and YFSETQ. The CDR3, as DNA: TGTGCCAGCAGCCCCGGACAGGGGCGCGAGACCCAGTACTTC. Translation: CASSPGQGRETQYF.

This clonotype was seen only once. The genes are TRBV6-6 and TRBJ2-7; D is undetermined. From germline, CDR1 is MNHNY and CDR2 SVGAGI (reference sequence). Trimming took off 2 bases at V and 3 bases at J, with 20 bases between the two ends. This CDR3 is built from 17 residues. The CDR3 region is CASSYVHNGDLRYEQYF. The CDR3 DNA is TGTGCCAGCAGTTACGTTCACAATGGGGATCTTCGCTACGAGCAGTACTTC.

The V gene is TRBV12-3 or TRBV12-4, the J gene TRBJ1-5; D gene ambiguous. The ends were cut back, 5 bases at V and 3 bases at J, with 14 bases in the middle. The CDR3 runs to 15 residues. The CDR3 loop is CASSPWVYNNQPQHF. CDR3 bases: TGTGCCAGCAGTCCTTGGGTGTATAACAATCAGCCCCAGCATTTT.

The chain has TRBV9 and TRBJ2-6; D is perhaps TRBD1 or TRBD2 (5 bases each). This CDR3 is 13 amino acids long. Germline CDR1 and CDR2: SGDLS and YYNGEE. Trimming removed 3 bases from V and 16 bases from J, with 17 bases in between. CDR3 in amino acids: CASSASWDGELTF. CDR3 nucleotide sequence: TGTGCCAGCAGCGCAAGTTGGGACGGGGAGCTGACTTTC.

This chain connects TRBV7-9 to TRBJ2-7, with TRBD1 matching 7 bases. V trimming: 3 bases; J trimming: 3 bases; junction bases outside the gene matches: 5. CDR1 and CDR2 from the germline V gene are SEHNR and FQNEAQ (reference sequence). CDR3 length: 14 residues. The CDR3 coding sequence is TGTGCCAGCAGCTTCCCGGGACAGAGCTACGAGCAGTACTTC. This encodes CASSFPGQSYEQYF.